The entry below describes one T cell receptor (beta chain). Assay: immunoSEQ multiplex PCR; the TCRdb copy retains only in-frame clones and omits some. The sample carries around 100,000 clones, around four fifths recorded once. The CDR3 consists of 14 residues. Looked up from germline, CDR1 is MNHEY and CDR2 is SVGAGI. The ends were cut back, 5 bases at V and 2 bases at J, with 11 bases in the middle. This sample is part of a study of blood T cell repertoires in COVID-19. In the study overall: In each case, the material was cDNA or gDNA derived from T cells, B-cell-depleted T cells, or PBMCs.

This chain links TRBV6-5 with TRBJ2-3; D perhaps matches TRBD1 (5 bases). The clonotype originates from a man in his sixties with acute or convalescent COVID-19. Sequenced input: peripheral blood. The CDR3 DNA sequence: TGTGCCAGCAGTCAACAGGAGATCACAGATACGCAGTATTTT. The encoded protein is CASSQQEITDTQYF.